This passage covers 10 T cell receptor beta chains from one sample sequenced in a study of CD8 T cells in Susac syndrome. With random hexamers, reverse transcription was performed on 0.5 to 1 ug of RNA. TCRdb itself ran the immunoSEQ multiplex PCR reads through MiXCR, one entry per CDR3 protein. This table has 50,000 or so distinct CDR3 sequences, 90% to 95% appearing once. Sequencing used CD8+ T cells from PBMCs. These receptor sequences come from a human donor with multiple sclerosis.

This rearrangement joins TRBV7-9 to TRBJ1-2; possibly TRBD1 for D (5 bases). This CDR3 is 14 amino acids long. Trimming removed 5 bases from V and 3 bases from J, with 13 bases in between. Germline loops: CDR1 SEHNR, CDR2 FQNEAQ (reference sequence). CDR3 amino acids: CASSPTGGDYGYTF. In DNA, the CDR3 is TGTGCCAGCAGCCCTACGGGAGGGGACTATGGCTACACCTTC.

The chain couples TRBV4-3 to TRBJ1-3; 7 bases are shared with TRBD1. The CDR3 is 14 residues long. In germline, CDR1 is LGHNA, CDR2 YSLEER. Trimming at V came to 1 base and at J to 8 bases, leaving 5 bases not matched to a gene. CDR3 DNA sequence: TGCGCCAGCAGCCAAGTAGGGGGCTACGACACCATATATTTT. Its protein product is CASSQVGGYDTIYF.

The chain has TRBV3-1 and TRBJ1-2, with 8 nucleotides matching TRBD1. The germline V gene encodes CDR1 LGHDT and CDR2 YNNKEL (reference sequence). CDR3 length: 15 amino acids. With V trimmed by 0 bases and J by 6 bases, 6 bases remained unmatched. Written as DNA, the CDR3 is TGTGCCAGCAGCCAAGAGGGCAGGGGGCCGGATGGCTACACCTTC. Translated, it gives CASSQEGRGPDGYTF.

V usage is TRBV12-3 or TRBV12-4 and J usage is TRBJ2-5; D gene uncertain. This CDR3 has 12 amino acids. V was clipped by 6 bases and J by 0 bases, with 5 bases between them. The CDR3 loop is CASSPYQETQYF. The DNA of the CDR3 is TGTGCCAGCAGCCCCTACCAAGAGACCCAGTACTTC.

V and J are TRBV7-2 and TRBJ2-2; tentatively, D is TRBD1 (6 bases). The CDR3 has 16 amino acids. CDR1 is SGHTA and CDR2 is FQGNSA in the germline V gene. V lost 4 bases to trimming and J lost 7 bases, with 19 bases between them. The CDR3 region has the DNA TGTGCCAGCAGCTACCGGGACACATTTCCTCGCGGGGAGCTGTTTTTT. This translates into CASSYRDTFPRGELFF. Using reference TRBV7-2 and TRBJ2-2 for the parts outside the CDR3, the full variable domain is GAGVSQSPSNKVTEKGKDVELRCDPISGHTALYWYRQSLGQGLEFLIYFQGNSAPDKSGLPSDRFSAERTGGSVSTLTIQRTQQEDSAVYLCASSYRDTFPRGELFFGEGSRLTVL.

This chain uses TRBV7-9 with TRBJ2-5; possibly TRBD1 or TRBD2 for D (5 bases each). Per the germline V gene, CDR1 is SEHNR and CDR2 is FQNEAQ (reference sequence). The length of the CDR3 is 13 residues. V lost 5 bases and J lost 3, with 10 bases in between. In DNA form, the CDR3 reads TGTGCCAGCAGCCCCATGGGGGAAGAGACCCAGTACTTC. Translation: CASSPMGEETQYF. Full variable domain (missing parts from reference TRBV7-9 and TRBJ2-5): DTGVSQNPRHKITKRGQNVTFRCDPISEHNRLYWYRQTLGQGPEFLTYFQNEAQLEKSRLLSDRFSAERPKGSFSTLEIQRTEQGDSAMYLCASSPMGEETQYFGPGTRLLVL.

The rearrangement joins TRBV11-1 to TRBJ2-1; 9 positions match TRBD2. The CDR3 totals 20 residues. Germline assignment: CDR1 SGHAT and CDR2 FQDESV (reference sequence). V lost 1 base and J lost 8; bases outside the gene matches: 21. The CDR3: CASSLVLPGTSFYNQDEQFF. In DNA, the CDR3 is TGTGCCAGCAGCTTAGTTCTCCCCGGGACTAGCTTCTACAATCAAGATGAGCAGTTCTTC.

The rearrangement joins TRBV6-5 to TRBJ2-3; the D gene is possibly TRBD1 (7 bases). Trimming shortened V by 5 bases and J by 2 bases, and 11 bases separated the two germline ends. Germline lookup yields CDR1 MNHEY and CDR2 SVGAGI. The CDR3 is 14 residues long. The CDR3 nucleotides read TGTGCCAGCAGTCAGGGGGGCGACACAGATACGCAGTATTTT. Protein sequence: CASSQGGDTDTQYF.

CDR3 residues: CASSLGAAVLGFNEQFF. The DNA for the CDR3 is TGTGCCAGCAGCTTAGGGGCAGCGGTACTGGGGTTCAATGAGCAGTTCTTC. V usage is TRBV7-2 and J usage is TRBJ2-1; TRBD2 is a possible D gene (5 bases). Germline values: CDR1 SGHTA, CDR2 FQGNSA. V was clipped by 1 base and J by 6 bases, with 19 bases between them. The CDR3 consists of 17 residues.

The genes are TRBV4-3 and TRBJ1-3; D is undetermined. The CDR3 is 13 amino acids. The V gene's germline CDR1 is LGHNA and CDR2 YSLEER. The ends were cut back, 2 bases at V and 2 bases at J, with 4 bases in the middle. CDR3 sequence: CASSQMTGNTIYF. Written as DNA, the CDR3 is TGCGCCAGCAGCCAAATGACTGGAAACACCATATATTTT.